These 17 T cell receptor beta chains came from one sample sequenced in a study of vaccination effects on CD4 cells after COVID-19. Clones were read by immunoSEQ multiplex PCR, and TCRdb kept only the in-frame ones, dropping some. The data show tens of thousands of clones, about 77% seen once. Before any sequencing was done, the ViraFEST assay used viral peptide pools to expand antigen-specific CD4+ T cells. When ten to eleven days of culture had elapsed, CD4+ T cells were isolated. Their SARS-CoV-2 infection, verified by PCR, occurred between March and December 2020. The antigens these receptors bind are not known. Sequences were derived from CD4+ T cells from PBMCs cultured with HIV peptides, sampled before COVID-19 vaccination. Subset: HIV-1 Nef peptide pool negative control/reference culture. Receptors were obtained from a human donor who had a prior SARS-CoV-2 infection.

This clone was seen a single time. CDR3 in amino acids: CAWSRGLAGGPGELFF. The CDR3, as DNA: TGTGCCTGGAGTAGGGGACTAGCGGGGGGGCCCGGGGAGCTGTTTTTT. The chain joins TRBV30 to TRBJ2-2; 16 bases line up with TRBD2. Germline V gives CDR1 GTSNPN, CDR2 SVGIG (reference sequence). With 2 bases clipped from V and 6 bases from J, the junction kept 3 bases outside the gene matches. CDR3 length: 16 amino acids.

This chain links TRBV19 with TRBJ1-3; weak D call: TRBD1 (6 bases). The CDR3 totals 18 residues. Germline-derived CDR1 and CDR2 are LNHDA and SQIVND (reference sequence). Between the trimmed V and J ends, which lost 7 bases and 0 bases, there was a span of 22 bases. CDR3 residues: CASTSTWGQGRSGNTIYF. The DNA of the CDR3 is TGTGCCAGTACCTCAACATGGGGGCAGGGACGCTCTGGAAACACCATATATTTT.

The chain couples TRBV19 to TRBJ2-3; perhaps TRBD2 as D (6 bases). Deletions cut 6 bases from V and 6 bases from J, with 19 bases between. This CDR3 region has 15 residues. The germline V gene has CDR1 LNHDA and CDR2 SQIVND (reference sequence). The CDR3 protein is CASSPWGRKPDTQYF. The DNA for the CDR3 is TGTGCCAGTAGCCCGTGGGGGAGGAAACCGGATACGCAGTATTTT.

This sequence joins TRBV6-4 and TRBJ1-6; possibly TRBD1 for D (6 bases). This CDR3 comprises 15 residues. Germline assignment: CDR1 MRHNA and CDR2 SNTAGT. V lost 5 bases and J 1 base, leaving 9 bases between the germline ends. Here the CDR3 reads CASSPGHSYNSPLHF. The DNA for the CDR3 is TGTGCCAGCAGTCCGGGACATTCCTATAATTCACCCCTCCACTTT.

The chain has TRBV3-1 (or the pseudogene TRBV3-2) and TRBJ1-5, with 10 bases aligning to TRBD1. The trim removed 2 bases at V and 2 bases at J, leaving 3 bases unmatched. CDR3 length: 16 residues. Germline CDR1 reads LGHDT; CDR2 reads YNNKEL (reference sequence). Written as DNA, the CDR3 is TGTGCCAGCAGCCAAACCGGGACAGGGGGCAATCAGCCCCAGCATTTT. Translating gives CASSQTGTGGNQPQHF.

The rearrangement joins TRBV4-2 to TRBJ2-1; D is unclear. Trimming stripped 1 base from V and 0 bases from J, with 10 bases between. CDR3 size: 16 residues. The germline V gene has CDR1 LGHNA and CDR2 YNFKEQ. CDR3 in DNA: TGTGCCAGCAGCCAAGCGACTTCCCGCTCCTACAATGAGCAGTTCTTC. This codes for CASSQATSRSYNEQFF.

This clone was counted only a few times. V gene TRBV6-2 or TRBV6-3 combines with J gene TRBJ1-1; D unclear. Deletions cut 3 bases from V and 5 bases from J, with 10 bases between. CDR1 is MNHEY and CDR2 is SVGEGT in the germline V gene. The CDR3 is 13 amino acids. The DNA for the CDR3 is TGTGCCAGCAGTTATCTAGCCCGGACTGAAGCTTTCTTT. It codes for CASSYLARTEAFF.

The rearrangement joins TRBV11-3 to TRBJ2-7; perhaps TRBD2 as D (6 bases). Germline V gene sequence: CDR1 SGHNT, CDR2 YENEEA. This CDR3 comprises 15 residues. Trimming shortened V by 0 bases and J by 4 bases, and 13 bases separated the two germline ends. The CDR3 sequence: CASSLDGTGTYEQYF. For the CDR3, the DNA is TGTGCCAGCAGCTTAGATGGGACTGGAACGTACGAGCAGTACTTC.

The CDR3 nucleotides are TGTGCCAGTACCTTTCAGACAGGGGTCGGTGGTCTCGATGAGCAGTTCTTC. The encoded protein is CASTFQTGVGGLDEQFF. The V and J genes are TRBV19 and TRBJ2-1; 8 nucleotides line up with TRBD1. V lost 7 bases and J lost 8; bases outside the gene matches: 19. The CDR3 totals 17 residues. Germline values: CDR1 LNHDA, CDR2 SQIVND (reference sequence).

The chain uses TRBV11-2 and TRBJ2-7; unclear D gene. The CDR3 consists of 14 residues. Germline V gene data show CDR1 as SGHAT and CDR2 as FQNNGV. Trimming took 4 bases from V and 3 from J, leaving 13 bases between them. Here the CDR3 reads CASSSRNKLYEQYF. For the CDR3, the DNA is TGTGCCAGCAGCTCCAGAAACAAACTCTACGAGCAGTACTTC.

Turning to this clone: Its ends do not fully match the called genes, so a read error is possible. The J gene is TRBJ2-5, the V gene TRBV7-7, with 9 bases lining up with TRBD2. The CDR3 length is 14 residues. Germline V gives CDR1 SSHAT, CDR2 FNYEAQ (reference sequence). For the CDR3, the DNA is TGTGCTAGCAGCGCTAGCGGGACAGAAGAGACCCAGTACTTC. Protein: CASSASGTEETQYF.

This sequence joins TRBV4-1 and TRBJ1-1; maybe TRBD1 (5 bases). The germline gives CDR1 MGHRA, CDR2 YSYEKL. The CDR3 contains 14 residues. The V and J ends lost 0 bases and 5 bases respectively, with 10 bases between them. In DNA, the CDR3 is TGCGCCAGCAGCCAAGATCACACAGGAACTGAAGCTTTCTTT. As protein: CASSQDHTGTEAFF.

The chain uses TRBV25-1 and TRBJ2-7; 11 positions match TRBD1. The CDR3 loop spans 14 amino acids. CDR1 MGHDK and CDR2 SYGVNS come from the germline V gene. Trimming removed 5 bases from V and 6 bases from J; junction bases left unmatched: 6. CDR3 protein: CASSRPGTGGEQYF. The DNA for the CDR3 is TGTGCCAGCAGTCGACCCGGGACAGGGGGCGAGCAGTACTTC.

This clone was counted between two and nine times. The V and J genes are TRBV7-9 and TRBJ1-2; D is undetermined. Trimming took off 3 bases at V and 2 bases at J, with 7 bases between the two ends. CDR1 SEHNR and CDR2 FQNEAQ come from the germline V gene (reference sequence). The CDR3 is 13 amino acids. The CDR3 DNA reads TGTGCCAGCAGCTTGGGCAGGAACTATGGCTACACCTTC. The encoded protein is CASSLGRNYGYTF.

J is TRBJ1-5 and V is TRBV15; no reliable D call. Germline CDR1 LNHNV, CDR2 YYDKDF (reference sequence). The CDR3 is made up of 14 amino acids. Trimming removed 0 bases at V and 9 bases at J, with 12 bases between. The CDR3 protein is CATSRDQAAGPQHF. The CDR3 DNA reads as TGTGCCACCAGCAGAGATCAGGCTGCCGGGCCCCAGCATTTT.

V and J are TRBV15 and TRBJ2-7; 7 bases are shared with TRBD2. The CDR3 is 15 residues long. With 0 bases clipped from V and 5 bases from J, the junction kept 7 bases outside the gene matches. Germline lookup yields CDR1 LNHNV and CDR2 YYDKDF (reference sequence). CDR3 loop: CATSREKGLNHEQYF. DNA of the CDR3: TGTGCCACCAGCAGAGAAAAGGGACTAAATCACGAGCAGTACTTC.

The chain has TRBV7-2 and TRBJ2-5; 15 bases agree with TRBD2. The CDR3 extends over 13 amino acids. Germline assignment: CDR1 SGHTA and CDR2 FQGNSA. The V segment lost 10 bases and the J segment 5 bases; nucleotides outside the gene matches: 2. The CDR3 sequence: CATGLAGGETQYF. The DNA of the CDR3 is TGTGCCACAGGACTAGCGGGGGGGGAGACCCAGTACTTC.